These 8 T cell receptor beta chains came from one sample sequenced in a study of blood T cell repertoires in COVID-19. TCRdb's table, derived via immunoSEQ multiplex PCR, lists solely in-frame clones and lacks some. This sample has about 44,000 clones; about 90% occur once, and the top ten carry more than 4%. The source material was peripheral blood. The receptors were gathered from a human donor in a cohort sampled during active COVID-19.

This clone appeared once. This sequence joins TRBV7-3 and TRBJ2-3, with 7 positions matching TRBD2. The CDR3 sequence is 14 residues long. CDR1 and CDR2 (germline): SGHTA, FQGTGA. The junction had 8 bases not matched to a gene; V was cut back by 5 bases and J by 6 bases. The CDR3 region has the DNA TGTGCCAGCAGCCCCGGACTAGTAGGTGATACGCAGTATTTT. Encoded protein: CASSPGLVGDTQYF.

The chain couples TRBV11-3 to TRBJ1-2; 7 nucleotides agree with TRBD1. V lost 5 bases, J lost 4 bases, and 10 bases stayed unmatched. The CDR3 is 15 amino acids. Germline lookup yields CDR1 SGHNT and CDR2 YENEEA. The CDR3 DNA is TGTGCCAGCAGCCCAGATAGGGGGCCGAGCTATGGCTACACCTTC. It yields the protein CASSPDRGPSYGYTF.

This rearrangement joins TRBV28 to TRBJ2-5; D is perhaps TRBD2 (6 bases). The CDR3 extends over 15 amino acids. Between the trimmed V and J ends, which lost 2 bases and 4 bases, there was a span of 14 bases. Germline-derived CDR1 and CDR2 are MDHEN and SYDVKM. The chain's CDR3 is CASSLQASAGETQYF. For the CDR3, the DNA is TGTGCCAGCAGTTTACAGGCATCAGCGGGAGAGACCCAGTACTTC. Using reference TRBV28 and TRBJ2-5 for the parts outside the CDR3, the full variable domain is DVKVTQSSRYLVKRTGEKVFLECVQDMDHENMFWYRQDPGLGLRLIYFSYDVKMKEKGDIPEGYSVSREKKERFSLILESASTNQTSMYLCASSLQASAGETQYFGPGTRLLVL.

The J gene is TRBJ1-2, the V gene TRBV7-9, with TRBD1 as a possible D gene (6 bases). The germline CDR1 and CDR2 sequences are SEHNR and FQNEAQ (reference sequence). Trimming left V 1 base short and J 4 bases short, with 7 bases between. CDR3 length: 13 residues. As DNA, the CDR3 is TGTGCCAGCAGCTTAGAGGACAGCTATGGCTACACCTTC. This translates into CASSLEDSYGYTF.

The chain uses TRBV11-2 and TRBJ1-2; 7 nucleotides line up with TRBD1. This CDR3 is built from 14 residues. V was pared by 4 bases and J by 4 bases, with 6 bases of the junction left unmatched. Germline CDR1 and CDR2: SGHAT and FQNNGV. CDR3 sequence: CASSSGAGGYGYTF. The CDR3 bases are TGTGCCAGCAGCTCCGGAGCAGGGGGCTATGGCTACACCTTC.

This chain connects TRBV6-5 to TRBJ2-7, with 7 nucleotides matching TRBD1. Germline CDR1 MNHEY, CDR2 SVGAGI. Trimming at V came to 5 bases and at J to 6 bases, leaving 13 bases not matched to a gene. This CDR3 has 15 residues. The CDR3 bases are TGTGCCAGCAGTACAAAACAGGGGCTTGGTTTCGAGCAGTACTTC. It yields the protein CASSTKQGLGFEQYF.

V is TRBV20-1 and J is TRBJ2-7; 8 bases are a match to TRBD2. This CDR3 is 13 amino acids long. CDR1 is DFQATT and CDR2 is SNEGSKA in the germline V gene (reference sequence). Trimming at V came to 3 bases and at J to 7 bases, leaving 8 bases not matched to a gene. CDR3 amino acids: CSASKSGRAEQYF. In nucleotides, the CDR3 is TGCAGTGCTAGTAAAAGCGGGAGAGCTGAGCAGTACTTC.

The chain employs TRBV7-8 and TRBJ2-4; no firm D call. Germline CDR1 is SGHVS and CDR2 is FQNEAQ. The CDR3 consists of 13 residues. The ends were cut back, 5 bases at V and 9 bases at J, with 14 bases in the middle. In DNA form, the CDR3 reads TGTGCCAGCAGCCGAAACGTTAGAGGCATTCAGTACTTC. It specifies CASSRNVRGIQYF.